This entry lists 32 T cell receptor beta chains sequenced from one sample in a study of cytomegalovirus exposure and HLA in healthy donors. PCR employed 60 Vbeta and 13 Jbeta primers. TCRdb's table, derived via immunoSEQ multiplex PCR, lists solely in-frame clones and lacks some. The sample lists about 180,000 clones, around four fifths seen once, with about 1.5% in the top ten. The specimen was PBMCs. The source is a man younger than 35 in good health and CMV-seronegative.

A few counts support this clone. This sequence joins TRBV4-3 and TRBJ1-2, with 8 bases that match TRBD1. CDR1 is LGHNA, CDR2 YSLEER, per germline. The CDR3 has 16 amino acids. J lost 7 bases, V lost 4 bases, and 14 bases had no gene match. CDR3 coding DNA: TGCGCCAGCAGCCCGAACAGGGGGACTCGTTACGGTGGCTACACCTTC. It is translated as CASSPNRGTRYGGYTF.

V is TRBV4-3 and J is TRBJ2-2; a weak D match, TRBD1 (5 bases). Trimming removed 4 bases at V and 6 bases at J, with 12 bases between. Germline V lookup: CDR1 LGHNA, CDR2 YSLEER. CDR3 size: 14 residues. The CDR3 DNA reads as TGCGCCAGCAGCCCCAGGGATTGGTCCGGGGAGCTGTTTTTT. Translated: CASSPRDWSGELFF.

The chain combines TRBV5-4 with TRBJ2-1; 8 bases align to TRBD2. This CDR3 has 15 residues. Looked up from germline, CDR1 is SGHNT and CDR2 is YYREEE (reference sequence). Trimming cost V 1 base and J 3 bases; bases outside gene matches: 3. DNA of the CDR3: TGTGCCAGCAGCTTGAGCGGGAGAAGCTACAATGAGCAGTTCTTC. It specifies CASSLSGRSYNEQFF.

This rearrangement joins TRBV7-2 to TRBJ2-7, with a weak D call TRBD2 (5 bases). This CDR3 is built from 13 residues. The V and J ends lost 5 bases and 2 bases respectively, with 10 bases between them. Germline V gene lookup returns CDR1 SGHTA and CDR2 FQGNSA. CDR3 protein: CASSLGRAYEQYF. The CDR3 DNA reads TGTGCCAGCAGCCTCGGGCGGGCCTACGAGCAGTACTTC.

This clone occurred a few times. The chain uses TRBV6-5 and TRBJ2-7; no clear D. CDR3 length equals 13 residues. V gave up 5 bases and J gave up 4 bases, with 12 bases separating them. Germline assignment: CDR1 MNHEY and CDR2 SVGAGI. CDR3 region: CASSPHNRYEQYF. The DNA of the CDR3 is TGTGCCAGCAGTCCCCACAACCGATACGAGCAGTACTTC.

The rearrangement uses TRBV7-9 and TRBJ2-2; D ambiguous. The CDR3 is 13 residues long. Looked up from germline, CDR1 is SEHNR and CDR2 is FQNEAQ (reference sequence). Deletions cut 5 bases from V and 6 bases from J, with 10 bases between. The CDR3 DNA reads TGTGCCAGCAGCCCCGGGTGGGCCGGGGAGCTGTTTTTT. Protein: CASSPGWAGELFF.

This clone was recorded a few times. This chain connects TRBV11-1 to TRBJ2-7; D ambiguous. Trimming took 2 bases from V and 2 from J, leaving 7 bases between them. The germline V gene encodes CDR1 SGHAT and CDR2 FQDESV (reference sequence). The CDR3 is 13 amino acids. The CDR3 bases are TGTGCCAGCAGCTTACAGTCAACCTACGAGCAGTACTTC. Translation gives CASSLQSTYEQYF.

The chain joins TRBV7-8 to TRBJ2-6; D may be TRBD2 (5 bases). CDR3 size: 17 residues. The V gene's germline CDR1 is SGHVS and CDR2 FQNEAQ. V was cut by 6 bases and J by 2 bases, with 17 bases left in between. CDR3 loop: CASSSVGIRAGANVLTF. The CDR3 DNA reads as TGTGCCAGCAGTTCAGTCGGGATACGGGCTGGGGCCAACGTCCTGACTTTC.

This chain connects TRBV7-9 to TRBJ2-5; D might be TRBD2 (5 bases). Germline V gene sequence: CDR1 SEHNR, CDR2 FQNEAQ (reference sequence). V gave up 4 bases and J gave up 6 bases, with 15 bases separating them. The CDR3 is 14 residues long. Here the CDR3 DNA reads TGTGCCAGCAGCTATTCTAGCCCCGTCCAGACCCAGTACTTC. It yields the protein CASSYSSPVQTQYF.

As to this clone: This CDR3 is also generated by other DNA sequences in the sample. The chain carries TRBV11-2 and TRBJ2-7; TRBD2 matches 12 bases. The ends lost 5 bases at V and 6 bases at J; junction bases unmatched: 5. The germline V gene encodes CDR1 SGHAT and CDR2 FQNNGV. This CDR3 is 14 amino acids long. The CDR3 loop reads CASSPTSGRGEQYF. The CDR3, as DNA: TGTGCCAGCAGCCCGACTAGCGGGAGAGGCGAGCAGTACTTC.

This rearrangement joins TRBV19 to TRBJ2-3; D might be TRBD1 (6 bases). The CDR3 extends over 15 amino acids. Trimming took 4 bases from V and 2 from J, leaving 13 bases between them. Germline loops: CDR1 LNHDA, CDR2 SQIVND (reference sequence). For the CDR3, the DNA is TGTGCCAGTAGTACCGGACAGCTTAACACAGATACGCAGTATTTT. Protein sequence: CASSTGQLNTDTQYF.

This clone was detected a few times. The gene calls are TRBV29-1 and TRBJ1-1; 7 bases map to TRBD1. Trimming removed 5 bases from V and 10 bases from J; junction bases left unmatched: 10. The germline V gene encodes CDR1 SQVTM and CDR2 ANQGSEA. The CDR3 length is 12 residues. For the CDR3, the DNA is TGCAGCGTTCGGGCAGGGGGTGGTGGAGCTTTCTTT. It specifies CSVRAGGGGAFF.

This sequence joins TRBV5-4 and TRBJ2-4; D is unresolved. This CDR3 is built from 18 residues. Trimming took 2 bases from V and 0 from J, leaving 18 bases between them. Germline V gene sequence: CDR1 SGHNT, CDR2 YYREEE (reference sequence). The chain's CDR3 is CASSFKVGGILAKNIQYF. CDR3 DNA: TGTGCCAGCAGCTTTAAGGTCGGCGGAATACTAGCCAAAAACATTCAGTACTTC.

V gene TRBV7-9 combines with J gene TRBJ1-4, with a tentative D call TRBD1 (5 bases). Germline V gene lookup returns CDR1 SEHNR and CDR2 FQNEAQ (reference sequence). This CDR3 spans 16 amino acids. Trimming removed 3 bases at V and 0 bases at J, with 11 bases between. The CDR3 protein is CASSFDSLATNEKLFF. The CDR3 coding sequence is TGTGCCAGCAGCTTCGACAGTCTTGCAACTAATGAAAAACTGTTTTTT. The full variable domain, in which reference TRBV7-9 and TRBJ1-4 provide the parts outside the CDR3, is DTGVSQNPRHKITKRGQNVTFRCDPISEHNRLYWYRQTLGQGPEFLTYFQNEAQLEKSRLLSDRFSAERPKGSFSTLEIQRTEQGDSAMYLCASSFDSLATNEKLFFGSGTQLSVL.

The V call is TRBV6-1, the J call TRBJ1-1; D remains unclear. V was cut by 1 base and J by 1 base, with 7 bases left in between. CDR1 is MNHNS, CDR2 SASEGT, per germline. CDR3 length: 14 residues. The CDR3 here is CASSEDRGNTEAFF. CDR3 nucleotides: TGTGCCAGCAGTGAAGATCGGGGGAACACTGAAGCTTTCTTT.

This clone came up once. The chain couples TRBV19 to TRBJ1-6; 9 bases map to TRBD1. J lost 10 bases, V lost 8 bases, and 12 bases had no gene match. The CDR3 runs 15 residues. From germline, CDR1 is LNHDA and CDR2 SQIVND (reference sequence). The CDR3 bases are TGTGCCAGTTCGACCGGGGACAGGGCAAGCTCACCCCTCCACTTT. Translating it yields CASSTGDRASSPLHF.

This rearrangement joins TRBV7-3 to TRBJ1-1; D call uncertain. Germline values: CDR1 SGHTA, CDR2 FQGTGA. V was clipped by 3 bases and J by 6 bases, with 8 bases between them. The CDR3 is 12 amino acids. CDR3 DNA: TGTGCCAGCAGCTTCAATGGAGCTGAAGCTTTCTTT. Encoded protein: CASSFNGAEAFF.

V gene TRBV6-5 combines with J gene TRBJ1-2; 7 positions agree with TRBD1. Per the germline V gene, CDR1 is MNHEY and CDR2 is SVGAGI. V dropped 6 bases and J dropped 8; count of bases not matched to a gene: 12. This CDR3 comprises 14 residues. The CDR3 loop reads CASRTMTGSSGYTF. The CDR3 DNA reads as TGTGCCAGCAGGACGATGACAGGGTCTAGCGGCTACACCTTC.

The chain joins TRBV30 to TRBJ2-7, with D possibly matching TRBD1 (5 bases). Germline CDR1 GTSNPN, CDR2 SVGIG (reference sequence). V dropped 2 bases and J dropped 3 bases, with 17 bases sitting between them. This CDR3 is 15 amino acids long. The CDR3 reads CAWSSKTRDLYEQYF. In DNA form, the CDR3 reads TGTGCCTGGAGTAGCAAGACCAGGGATCTCTACGAGCAGTACTTC.

The chain uses TRBV10-3 and TRBJ2-1; 9 bases align to TRBD2. This CDR3 spans 20 amino acids. Germline lookup yields CDR1 ENHRY and CDR2 SYGVKD. The trim removed 0 bases at V and 5 bases at J, leaving 17 bases unmatched. CDR3 nucleotides: TGTGCCATCAGTGAGTCCCCGGTCTATCGCGGGAGGGCCCTGAACAATGAGCAGTTCTTC. Protein: CAISESPVYRGRALNNEQFF.

The chain combines TRBV9 with TRBJ2-1; TRBD2 agrees at 11 bases. Trimming at V came to 4 bases and at J to 1 base, leaving 19 bases not matched to a gene. Germline CDR1 reads SGDLS; CDR2 reads YYNGEE. The CDR3 sequence is 21 residues long. The CDR3 is CASSSPGGASGRFWSYNEQFF. The CDR3 coding sequence is TGTGCCAGCAGCTCCCCCGGGGGGGCTAGCGGGAGGTTTTGGTCCTACAATGAGCAGTTCTTC. Full variable domain (rest looked up from reference TRBV9 and TRBJ2-1): DSGVTQTPKHLITATGQRVTLRCSPRSGDLSVYWYQQSLDQGLQFLIQYYNGEERAKGNILERFSAQQFPDLHSELNLSSLELGDSALYFCASSSPGGASGRFWSYNEQFFGPGTRLTVL.

The chain recombines TRBV19 with TRBJ2-1; TRBD2 aligns across 7 bases. The CDR3 has 15 amino acids. Trimming cost V 1 base and J 6 bases; bases outside gene matches: 6. Germline CDR1 and CDR2: LNHDA and SQIVND (reference sequence). CDR3 region: CASSIGWGGVNEQFF. The CDR3 DNA sequence: TGTGCCAGTAGTATAGGGTGGGGAGGGGTCAATGAGCAGTTCTTC. Using reference TRBV19 and TRBJ2-1 for the parts outside the CDR3, the full variable domain is DGGITQSPKYLFRKEGQNVTLSCEQNLNHDAMYWYRQDPGQGLRLIYYSQIVNDFQKGDIAEGYSVSREKKESFPLTVTSAQKNPTAFYLCASSIGWGGVNEQFFGPGTRLTVL.

The chain combines TRBV18 with TRBJ2-2; TRBD1 aligns across 8 bases. This CDR3 is 15 amino acids long. Germline CDR1 is KGHSH and CDR2 is LQKENI. V lost 6 bases, J lost 3 bases, and 6 bases stayed unmatched. CDR3 residues: CASSRQGPHTGELFF. The CDR3 DNA follows: TGTGCCAGCTCGCGACAGGGGCCCCACACCGGGGAGCTGTTTTTT. Combining the CDR3 with reference TRBV18 and TRBJ2-2 gives the whole variable domain NAGVMQNPRHLVRRRGQEARLRCSPMKGHSHVYWYRQLPEEGLKFMVYLQKENIIDESGMPKERFSAEFPKEGPSILRIQQVVRGDSAAYFCASSRQGPHTGELFFGEGSRLTVL.

This clone was picked up one time. J is TRBJ1-4 and V is TRBV4-2; 10 nucleotides agree with TRBD1. The CDR3 has 18 amino acids. V was pared by 1 base and J by 1 base, with 6 bases of the junction left unmatched. Germline V gives CDR1 LGHNA, CDR2 YNFKEQ. CDR3 region: CASSQARDRGGTNEKLFF. CDR3 DNA: TGTGCCAGCAGCCAAGCCCGGGACAGGGGAGGAACTAATGAAAAACTGTTTTTT.

This clone has more than one count but fewer than ten. The chain combines TRBV30 with TRBJ2-6; possible D gene TRBD2, 6 bases. The ends were cut back, 3 bases at V and 3 bases at J, with 9 bases in the middle. The germline gives CDR1 GTSNPN, CDR2 SVGIG (reference sequence). The length of the CDR3 is 14 residues. As DNA, the CDR3 is TGTGCCTGGAGCCCCGGGAGTGGGGCCAACGTCCTGACTTTC. Protein product: CAWSPGSGANVLTF.

This sequence joins TRBV7-2 and TRBJ2-2; 7 nucleotides line up with TRBD2. Germline CDR1 SGHTA, CDR2 FQGNSA. The CDR3 is 15 amino acids. V lost 1 base and J lost 9; bases outside the gene matches: 8. For the CDR3, the DNA is TGTGCCAGCAGCTTAGAGGCGAGCGGGACGTGGGAGCTGTTTTTT. It specifies CASSLEASGTWELFF.

The CDR3: CASSLAFANNEQFF. The CDR3 DNA sequence: TGTGCCAGCAGCTTAGCTTTCGCTAACAATGAGCAGTTCTTC. J is TRBJ2-1 and V is TRBV7-6, with no clear D. Per the germline V gene, CDR1 is SGHVS and CDR2 is FNYEAQ. Trimming stripped 0 bases from V and 5 bases from J, with 8 bases between. The CDR3 is 14 residues long.

CDR3 amino acids: CASSLPDGTSGRNTYNEQFF. The DNA of the CDR3 is TGTGCCAGCAGCTTGCCCGACGGGACTAGCGGGAGGAATACCTACAATGAGCAGTTCTTC. The chain is built from TRBV7-8 and TRBJ2-1; 15 bases align to TRBD2. The germline V gene encodes CDR1 SGHVS and CDR2 FQNEAQ. The CDR3 runs 20 residues. V dropped 3 bases and J dropped 2; count of bases not matched to a gene: 11.

This sequence joins TRBV5-6 and TRBJ2-1; the D is unclear. The CDR3 is 12 amino acids. Germline V gene data show CDR1 as SGHDT and CDR2 as YYEEEE. Trimming took off 1 base at V and 12 bases at J, with 11 bases between the two ends. The CDR3 loop is CASSLRSLSQFF. CDR3 coding DNA: TGTGCCAGCAGCTTGAGAAGCCTGTCGCAGTTCTTC.

This chain joins TRBV25-1 and TRBJ2-7; 8 nucleotides match TRBD1. The CDR3 is 14 residues long. Losses at the gene ends were 4 bases for V and 1 base for J; bases not matched to a gene: 3. The germline V gene has CDR1 MGHDK and CDR2 SYGVNS. The CDR3 DNA is TGTGCCAGCAGTGCAACAGGGGGGTCCTACGAGCAGTACTTC. It translates to CASSATGGSYEQYF.

V usage is TRBV7-8 and J usage is TRBJ2-7; D call uncertain. Looked up from germline, CDR1 is SGHVS and CDR2 is FQNEAQ. The CDR3 consists of 14 residues. V dropped 1 base and J dropped 3 bases, with 10 bases sitting between them. In DNA form, the CDR3 reads TGTGCCAGCAGCTTAGGCCAGGCGCTCTACGAGCAGTACTTC. Amino acids: CASSLGQALYEQYF.

The chain is built from TRBV4-3 and TRBJ1-1; possibly TRBD1 for D (6 bases). Germline CDR1 is LGHNA and CDR2 is YSLEER. V was shortened by 6 bases and J by 4 bases, with 15 bases between the two germline ends. This CDR3 contains 14 residues. The CDR3 DNA follows: TGCGCCAGCAGAAACAGGGACGGAATCACTGAAGCTTTCTTT. Protein: CASRNRDGITEAFF.